This T cell receptor beta chain was identified during a study of shared clonotypes between healthy human individuals. As for the study in general: Researchers drew samples from two women and three men aged 18 to 49. Overall study results and limits: Generally, naive subsets (rather than memory subsets) showed larger estimated richness.

CD45RO-negative, CCR7-positively selected cells formed the naive CD8 fraction, excluding terminally differentiated effector memory CD45RA+ cells. The authors distributed each subset's genomic DNA evenly over several immunoSEQ plates. In the sorted-subset replicate PCRs, 200 ng DNA, tens of thousands of T cell genomes, was used. The protocol was immunoSEQ multiplex PCR, while the TCRdb copy is restricted to in-frame clones and leaves out a portion. In the table there are around 2.1 million clones, just over 90% of which are singletons. Note on this clone: Its specificity is not known.

V was cut by 3 bases and J by 2 bases, with 10 bases left in between. This CDR3 is built from 14 residues. Looked up from germline, CDR1 is SNHLY and CDR2 is FYNNEI. This sequence joins TRBV2 and TRBJ2-5, with D tentatively TRBD1 (6 bases). Sequencing input: naive CD8+ T cells from PBMCs. This sequence was found in a man aged 18 to 29 in good health. Some clones in this sample may be carry-over from other donors' samples. Here the CDR3 DNA reads TGTGCCAGCAGTGACAGGGGACGGCAAGAGACCCAGTACTTC. It codes for CASSDRGRQETQYF.